Below are 20 T cell receptor beta chains sequenced from a single sample in a study of cytomegalovirus exposure and HLA in healthy donors. Both 60 Vbeta primers and 13 Jbeta primers went into the PCR. Produced via immunoSEQ multiplex PCR; TCRdb's table is partial and in-frame only. This table holds 130,000 to 150,000 clones, roughly 75% found once. The sequencing sample was made of PBMCs. The receptors derive from a young man in good health and CMV-seronegative.

CDR3 in DNA: TGTGCCAGCAGTCCCGGCCGGCAGGGGTTTAACACCGGGGAGCTGTTTTTT. Translation: CASSPGRQGFNTGELFF. This chain connects TRBV5-8 to TRBJ2-2, with TRBD1 as a possible D gene (6 bases). This CDR3 is 17 amino acids long. CDR1 and CDR2 (germline): SGHTS, YDEGEE. V was shortened by 5 bases and J by 2 bases, with 19 bases between the two germline ends.

V usage is TRBV5-4 and J usage is TRBJ2-7, with D uncertain. Germline assignment: CDR1 SGHNT and CDR2 YYREEE (reference sequence). The CDR3 spans 15 residues. Trimming shortened V by 0 bases and J by 5 bases, and 15 bases separated the two germline ends. DNA for the CDR3: TGTGCCAGCAGCTTGGGAGGCGCTCTCCTAAACGAGCAGTACTTC. This translates into CASSLGGALLNEQYF.

In DNA, the CDR3 is TGCAGTCCCGGTTACCAAGAGACCCAGTACTTC. It encodes CSPGYQETQYF. J is TRBJ2-5 and V is TRBV20-1; D uncertain. Between the trimmed V and J ends, which lost 8 bases and 0 bases, there was a span of 7 bases. This CDR3 comprises 11 residues. Germline V gene data show CDR1 as DFQATT and CDR2 as SNEGSKA (reference sequence).

V gene TRBV2 combines with J gene TRBJ1-5; TRBD1 is a possible D gene (6 bases). This CDR3 spans 14 amino acids. Trimming removed 7 bases from V and 1 base from J, with 11 bases in between. Germline assignment: CDR1 SNHLY and CDR2 FYNNEI. In DNA form, the CDR3 reads TGTGCCAGCACCCTGGGGACAAGCAATCAGCCCCAGCATTTT. Translated: CASTLGTSNQPQHF.

This rearrangement joins TRBV29-1 to TRBJ1-3; 8 nucleotides match TRBD1. Germline values: CDR1 SQVTM, CDR2 ANQGSEA. V lost 4 bases and J lost 0; bases outside the gene matches: 11. The CDR3 extends over 17 amino acids. As DNA, the CDR3 is TGCAGCGTTGTATGGACAGGGACCCATTACTCTGGAAACACCATATATTTT. It specifies CSVVWTGTHYSGNTIYF.

V usage is TRBV30 and J usage is TRBJ2-1, with 10 bases matching TRBD1. The germline gives CDR1 GTSNPN, CDR2 SVGIG (reference sequence). The CDR3 has 15 residues. V was clipped by 3 bases and J by 1 base; unmatched bases: 3. CDR3 region: CAWSPGQGSYNEQFF. As DNA, the CDR3 is TGTGCCTGGAGCCCGGGACAGGGGTCCTACAATGAGCAGTTCTTC.

The rearrangement links TRBV5-1 to TRBJ2-7; TRBD1 aligns across 11 bases. The CDR3 length is 17 residues. Germline V CDR1 and CDR2: SGHRS, YFSETQ. V lost 3 bases to trimming and J lost 2 bases; unmatched junction nucleotides: 10. This CDR3 reads CASSSAVDRGQTYEQYF. The CDR3 DNA follows: TGCGCCAGCAGCTCCGCCGTGGACAGGGGGCAAACCTACGAGCAGTACTTC.

The rearrangement uses TRBV6-1 and TRBJ1-5, with 7 bases fitting TRBD1. There are 14 residues in the CDR3. The germline gives CDR1 MNHNS, CDR2 SASEGT. Unmatched junction bases numbered 5, after V lost 8 bases and J lost 1 base. The CDR3 nucleotides are TGTGCCAGCGAGGGACAGAGGAGCAATCAGCCCCAGCATTTT. Translated: CASEGQRSNQPQHF.

This clone showed up just a few times. The chain has TRBV4-1 and TRBJ1-2; 8 bases are a match to TRBD1. The CDR3 length is 15 residues. Trimming removed 1 base from V and 6 bases from J; junction bases left unmatched: 7. From germline, CDR1 is MGHRA and CDR2 YSYEKL. The CDR3 loop is CASSQVETGVDGYTF. In nucleotides, the CDR3 is TGCGCCAGCAGCCAAGTGGAGACAGGGGTCGATGGCTACACCTTC.

The chain uses TRBV4-1 and TRBJ2-3; the D is unclear. CDR3 length: 12 residues. Germline V gene lookup returns CDR1 MGHRA and CDR2 YSYEKL. Trimming removed 4 bases at V and 4 bases at J, with 6 bases between. Here the CDR3 reads CASSPSSDTQYF. The CDR3 DNA reads TGCGCCAGCAGCCCTTCCTCAGATACGCAGTATTTT.

This clone turned up a few times. The CDR3 loop reads CASSYSGQPNTGELFF. CDR3 in DNA: TGTGCCAGCAGTTACTCTGGACAGCCGAACACCGGGGAGCTGTTTTTT. The chain recombines TRBV6-5 with TRBJ2-2, with D possibly being TRBD1 (6 bases). Trimming pared 0 bases from V and 0 bases from J, leaving 8 bases between. There are 16 residues in the CDR3. Germline CDR1 is MNHEY and CDR2 is SVGAGI.

In its sample, this clone was seen once. The rearrangement links TRBV5-1 to TRBJ1-6; D is undetermined. V was cut by 4 bases and J by 0 bases, with 17 bases left in between. The CDR3 loop spans 18 amino acids. CDR1 is SGHRS, CDR2 YFSETQ, per germline. The DNA for the CDR3 is TGCGCCAGCAGCCCCCGAGGGCAGTCCATCTCCTATAATTCACCCCTCCACTTT. Its translation: CASSPRGQSISYNSPLHF.

The chain employs TRBV5-6 and TRBJ1-2; a possible D gene is TRBD1 (5 bases). V lost 1 base, J lost 5 bases, and 18 bases lay in between. The CDR3 is 16 residues long. The germline gives CDR1 SGHDT, CDR2 YYEEEE. DNA of the CDR3: TGTGCCAGCAGCTTGTCCCCCTTCGGACAAACTTATGGCTACACCTTC. Translated, it gives CASSLSPFGQTYGYTF.

The chain uses TRBV15 and TRBJ2-1; TRBD2 matches at 11 bases. The CDR3 runs 15 residues. Losses at the gene ends were 6 bases for V and 5 bases for J; bases not matched to a gene: 6. Germline values: CDR1 LNHNV, CDR2 YYDKDF (reference sequence). CDR3 loop: CATSISGRVHNEQFF. CDR3 coding DNA: TGTGCCACCAGTATTAGCGGGAGGGTTCACAATGAGCAGTTCTTC. The variable domain in full, completed from reference TRBV15 and TRBJ2-1, reads DAMVIQNPRYQVTQFGKPVTLSCSQTLNHNVMYWYQQKSSQAPKLLFHYYDKDFNNEADTPDNFQSRRPNTSFCFLDIRSPGLGDTAMYLCATSISGRVHNEQFFGPGTRLTVL.

The chain couples TRBV6-1 to TRBJ2-5; perhaps TRBD1 as D (5 bases). Germline values: CDR1 MNHNS, CDR2 SASEGT. The V and J ends lost 6 bases and 3 bases respectively, with 11 bases between them. The CDR3 is 13 residues long. The CDR3 region is CASRRQSKETQYF. CDR3 DNA sequence: TGTGCCAGCAGAAGACAGTCCAAAGAGACCCAGTACTTC.

A word on this clone: This sample also contains other DNA sequences that code for the same CDR3. The rearrangement joins TRBV6-5 to TRBJ2-1, with D tentatively TRBD1 (5 bases). The CDR3 extends over 12 amino acids. The V gene lost 5 bases and the J gene lost 9 bases, with 11 bases spanning the gap. CDR1 and CDR2 from the germline V gene are MNHEY and SVGAGI. The CDR3, as DNA: TGTGCCAGCAGTCCAGGGTTCGGTGAGCAGTTCTTC. Its protein is CASSPGFGEQFF.

As DNA, the CDR3 is TGTGCCAGCAGGACGACAGGGTCTAATGAAAAACTGTTTTTT. It codes for CASRTTGSNEKLFF. The chain uses TRBV5-8 and TRBJ1-4, with 7 bases that match TRBD1. Looked up from germline, CDR1 is SGHTS and CDR2 is YDEGEE. V was clipped by 5 bases and J by 3 bases; unmatched bases: 4. The CDR3 loop spans 14 amino acids.

The chain employs TRBV19 and TRBJ2-1; 11 positions agree with TRBD2. CDR3 length equals 17 residues. V gave up 7 bases and J gave up 0 bases; unmatched junction bases: 8. From germline, CDR1 is LNHDA and CDR2 SQIVND (reference sequence). In nucleotides, the CDR3 is TGTGCCAGTAACCCTTTTAGCGGGGGGGCCTCCTACAATGAGCAGTTCTTC. It codes for CASNPFSGGASYNEQFF.

The genes are TRBV19 and TRBJ2-2; 7 nucleotides align to TRBD1. V was clipped by 8 bases and J by 2 bases; unmatched bases: 5. Germline CDR1 LNHDA, CDR2 SQIVND (reference sequence). This CDR3 is 14 amino acids long. CDR3: CASGNRGNTGELFF. CDR3 DNA sequence: TGTGCCAGTGGAAACAGGGGAAACACCGGGGAGCTGTTTTTT.

V usage is TRBV6-6 and J usage is TRBJ1-6; the D gene is possibly TRBD1 (5 bases). Trimming removed 2 bases at V and 10 bases at J, with 12 bases between. Germline values: CDR1 MNHNY, CDR2 SVGAGI (reference sequence). The CDR3 contains 14 residues. In nucleotides, the CDR3 is TGTGCCAGCAGTTACGGGTCAGGGTACTCACCCCTCCACTTT. Its protein product is CASSYGSGYSPLHF.